Given below is one TCR beta chain in context. The antigen remains unidentified. The source of the sample is a study of PD-L1 blockade in urothelial cancer. Overall study: Starting at some point between 2014 and 2015, patients were given atezolizumab (1,200 mg intravenously every 3 weeks). At 3 weeks (second dose) and 6 weeks after starting treatment, blood was analyzed. The median T cell count in blood samples was 141,255. Findings and limits, study-wide: Pretreatment clonality of the blood TCR repertoire below the median was predictive of superior survival.

TCRdb's table, derived via immunoSEQ multiplex PCR, lists solely in-frame clones and lacks some. Here the sample spans roughly 74,000 clones, about 90% being singletons. V lost 3 bases and J lost 7; bases outside the gene matches: 14. Germline lookup yields CDR1 GTSNPN and CDR2 SVGIG (reference sequence). This CDR3 contains 17 residues. The chain joins TRBV30 to TRBJ2-4; 11 bases are shared with TRBD1. Source: PBMCs, taken around atezolizumab (anti-PD-L1) treatment. The receptor comes from a woman in her 70s with urothelial cancer. The CDR3: CAWSLKRGQGGWNIQYF. The CDR3 DNA is TGTGCCTGGAGCCTAAAACGGGGACAGGGGGGTTGGAACATTCAGTACTTC.